These 12 T cell receptor beta chains were sequenced from one sample in a study of T-cell reconstitution after alpha-beta-depleted transplantation in children. Unique molecular identifiers were incorporated when the TCRbeta library was constructed. TCRdb passed the PCR reads through MiXCR, listing each CDR3 protein once. This repertoire shows fewer than 1 million distinct CDR3 sequences, roughly 16% found once; its top ten account for approximately 5%. Here the sequenced sample was PBMCs, mostly from graft donor cells, taken 360 days after TCRalphabeta/CD19-depleted stem cell transplant. Receptors were obtained from a male patient under 18 who had a stem cell transplant for acute lymphoblastic leukemia, so the T cells may come from the graft donor.

The rearrangement links TRBV12-3 or TRBV12-4 to TRBJ2-1; a weak D match, TRBD1 (5 bases). Trimming cost V 4 bases and J 4 bases, with 20 bases left between them. This CDR3 region has 17 residues. The CDR3 spells CASSSPDNWRFYNEQFF. For the CDR3, the DNA is TGTGCCAGCAGTTCTCCGGACAACTGGCGGTTTTACAATGAGCAGTTCTTC.

This chain uses TRBV13 with TRBJ2-3; either TRBD1 or TRBD2 may supply D (5 bases each). V was trimmed by 2 bases and J by 1 base, leaving 16 bases between them. Germline CDR1 and CDR2: PRHDT and FYEKMQ (reference sequence). The length of the CDR3 is 17 residues. The CDR3 is CASSLLGANIRTDTQYF. Here the CDR3 DNA reads TGTGCCAGCAGCTTACTCGGGGCGAACATTCGCACAGATACGCAGTATTTT. Filled out from reference TRBV13 and TRBJ2-3, the complete variable domain reads AAGVIQSPRHLIKEKRETATLKCYPIPRHDTVYWYQQGPGQDPQFLISFYEKMQSDKGSIPDRFSAQQFSDYHSELNMSSLELGDSALYFCASSLLGANIRTDTQYFGPGTRLTVL.

V and J are TRBV20-1 and TRBJ2-1; no definite D call. The V and J ends lost 5 bases and 0 bases respectively, with 14 bases between them. Looked up from germline, CDR1 is DFQATT and CDR2 is SNEGSKA (reference sequence). This CDR3 is built from 15 residues. The CDR3 DNA reads TGCAGTGCTCAAGAGACCCCCAGCTCCTACAATGAGCAGTTCTTC. It specifies CSAQETPSSYNEQFF.

This clonotype showed up just a few times. This rearrangement joins TRBV20-1 to TRBJ1-1; D is ambiguous. V was trimmed by 5 bases and J by 0 bases, leaving 10 bases between them. The CDR3 is 13 residues long. Germline V gene lookup returns CDR1 DFQATT and CDR2 SNEGSKA (reference sequence). CDR3: CSARTSMNTEAFF. The CDR3 DNA reads TGCAGTGCTCGGACGTCCATGAACACTGAAGCTTTCTTT.

This clonotype was observed at least ten times. V gene TRBV12-3 or TRBV12-4 combines with J gene TRBJ2-7, with 7 bases aligning to TRBD1. The CDR3 sequence is 13 residues long. V lost 5 bases to trimming and J lost 4 bases; unmatched junction nucleotides: 5. In DNA form, the CDR3 reads TGTGCCAGCAGTACCGGGACAGTTTACGAGCAGTACTTC. It codes for CASSTGTVYEQYF.

Of note for this clonotype: Relative to the germline gene, one junction end is altered; a read error may explain this. The chain couples TRBV27 to TRBJ2-2, with D possibly matching TRBD1 (6 bases). The CDR3 is made up of 16 amino acids. CDR1 is MNHEY and CDR2 is SMNVEV in the germline V gene (reference sequence). CDR3 DNA: TGTGCCAGCAGTCTATCGACAGGTTGGTCTGTCGGGGAGCTGTTTTTT. This gives the protein CASSLSTGWSVGELFF.

This sequence joins TRBV7-8 and TRBJ2-3, with 7 bases fitting TRBD1. The ends lost 5 bases at V and 0 bases at J; junction bases unmatched: 5. The CDR3 extends over 15 amino acids. Germline V gives CDR1 SGHVS, CDR2 FQNEAQ. The CDR3 sequence is CASSPGQVSTDTQYF. CDR3 coding DNA: TGTGCCAGCAGCCCTGGACAGGTTAGCACAGATACGCAGTATTTT. Variable domain in full (rest from reference TRBV7-8 and TRBJ2-3): GAGVSQSPRYKVAKRGQDVALRCDPISGHVSLFWYQQALGQGPEFLTYFQNEAQLDKSGLPSDRFFAERPEGSVSTLKIQRTQQEDSAVYLCASSPGQVSTDTQYFGPGTRLTVL.

The chain joins TRBV7-6 to TRBJ2-7; TRBD2 matches at 11 bases. Looked up from germline, CDR1 is SGHVS and CDR2 is FNYEAQ. The CDR3 is 17 residues long. Trimming took 5 bases from V and 3 from J; bases not matched to a gene: 12. The CDR3 loop is CASSRRLAGSVDYEQYF. CDR3 sequence (DNA): TGTGCCAGCAGCCGCCGACTAGCGGGAAGTGTGGACTACGAGCAGTACTTC.

This clonotype was counted a few times. The rearrangement joins TRBV9 to TRBJ2-3; TRBD1 matches 10 bases. The CDR3 consists of 15 residues. The V gene end was trimmed by 5 bases and the J gene end by 4 bases; junction bases not matched to a gene: 7. The germline V gene has CDR1 SGDLS and CDR2 YYNGEE. CDR3 bases: TGTGCCAGCAGTGGAGACAGGGGGCGCCCAGATACGCAGTATTTT. Encoded protein: CASSGDRGRPDTQYF.

The chain has TRBV25-1 and TRBJ1-1; D not certain. The CDR3 totals 15 residues. Germline V gene sequence: CDR1 MGHDK, CDR2 SYGVNS. V lost 7 bases and J lost 0, with 15 bases in between. CDR3 coding DNA: TGTGCCAGCAAGGCCGGACCATTCATGAACACTGAAGCTTTCTTT. Translating it yields CASKAGPFMNTEAFF.

Many counts were recorded for this clonotype. The rearrangement joins TRBV5-1 to TRBJ2-3; possibly TRBD2 for D (6 bases). Trimming stripped 1 base from V and 0 bases from J, with 12 bases between. This CDR3 spans 16 amino acids. Per germline, CDR1 SGHRS and CDR2 YFSETQ. The CDR3 sequence: CASSLISGSSTDTQYF. In DNA form, the CDR3 reads TGCGCCAGCAGCTTGATTAGCGGCTCGAGCACAGATACGCAGTATTTT.

In this sample, this clonotype turned up a few times. The genes are TRBV5-1 and TRBJ1-1, with a possible D match to TRBD1 (5 bases). CDR3 length: 14 amino acids. In germline, CDR1 is SGHRS, CDR2 YFSETQ. Trimming left V 6 bases short and J 3 bases short, with 15 bases between. CDR3 amino acids: CASKKGVVDTEAFF. CDR3 in DNA: TGCGCCAGCAAGAAAGGGGTGGTGGACACTGAAGCTTTCTTT.